Listed below are T cell receptor beta chains from one sample, sequenced in a study of cytomegalovirus exposure and HLA in healthy donors. Here immunoSEQ multiplex PCR was the method, and the copy in TCRdb shows in-frame clones only, minus some. The sample carries roughly 200,000 clones, 76% recorded once. Source material: PBMCs. The receptors were gathered from a man between 18 and 29 years old in good health and CMV-seronegative. The conserved cysteine and the conserved F or W are not part of the CDR3 here.

j_gene	v_gene	CDR3aa
TRBJ2-3	TRBV5-1	ASSLTGDNTQY
TRBJ2-1	TRBV19	ASSIKGGVTYNEQF
TRBJ2-7	TRBV13	ASSLDASGSLRYEQY
TRBJ2-7	TRBV18	ASSRERSSYEQY
TRBJ2-3	TRBV28	ASSSPGAGTDTQY
TRBJ2-1	TRBV7-2	ASKSSSSYNEQF
TRBJ1-2	TRBV6-4	ASSPSGTGSNYGYT
TRBJ2-3	TRBV10-3	AIRPTGTGVTDTQY
TRBJ2-1	TRBV9	ASSVGGSANNEQF
TRBJ2-3	TRBV19	ASRTRGPHGTAEDTQY
TRBJ2-4	TRBV14	ASSQVVGRQY
TRBJ2-5	TRBV27	ASSWGTSGQETQY
TRBJ2-2	TRBV6-5	ASNNRGAGELF
TRBJ2-5	TRBV6-5	ASRSLADYEETQY
TRBJ2-7	TRBV5-1	ASSDKLAGPSYEQY
TRBJ2-7	TRBV5-5	ASSLWGTVYEQY
TRBJ1-2	TRBV2	ASSVGGTVGGYGYT
TRBJ2-5	TRBV19	ASSIRTPETQY
TRBJ2-1	TRBV30	AWSRFTEQF
TRBJ2-7	TRBV28	ASIKILDLSSYEQY
TRBJ2-7	TRBV5-1	ASRAPGQGLEQY
TRBJ1-1	TRBV11-2	ASSSDSYTEAF
TRBJ2-3	TRBV28	ASSPLGQGFTDTQY
TRBJ1-3	TRBV7-8	ASSRELQGPGNTIY
TRBJ2-5	TRBV7-7	ASSVTGAEAQY
TRBJ2-5	TRBV2	ASSYGTGEETQY
TRBJ2-3	TRBV7-9	ASRQNTDTQY
TRBJ2-2	TRBV10-2	ASSESGGRGYTGELF
TRBJ2-5	TRBV9	ASSTSGQIQETQY
TRBJ2-3	TRBV19	ASRRSGKGDTQY
TRBJ1-2	TRBV25-1	ASSESDRDFSDGYT
TRBJ1-3	TRBV27	ASSLTGWENSGNTIY
TRBJ2-3	TRBV30	AWSVGRASTDTQY
TRBJ1-2	TRBV5-6	ASSFGLDGYT
TRBJ1-2	TRBV5-4	ASSPGQGGYGYT
TRBJ2-7	TRBV5-1	ASSLGAGGNEQY
TRBJ1-2	TRBV10-3	ATADQTGISGYT
TRBJ1-3	TRBV18	ASSLQGHSGNTIY
TRBJ2-4	TRBV28	ASSIYPGQGENIQY
TRBJ2-3	TRBV2	ASRASESTDTQY
TRBJ2-7	TRBV19	ASSKRQQISYEQY
TRBJ1-2	TRBV9	ASSGTGGRYSGYT
TRBJ2-1	TRBV6-6	ASSYGLAGEGEQF
TRBJ2-7	TRBV11-2	ASSRIGGYEQY
TRBJ2-2	TRBV27	ASSGRMKLF
TRBJ1-6	TRBV4-1	ASSPVSMAGNFPLH
TRBJ1-2	TRBV4-1	ASTSGGANYGYT
TRBJ2-7	TRBV7-6	ASSLGGVSWADEQY
TRBJ2-3	TRBV5-1	ASSLTGGSSTDTQY
TRBJ2-7	TRBV4-1	ASSQNRGEQY
TRBJ2-1	TRBV7-3	ASSPQRDSYNEQF
NA	TRBV11-1	ASSPGLAGAREQY
TRBJ2-7	TRBV19	ASSMAETHEQY
TRBJ2-7	TRBV2	ASSDGSYSYEQY